The 28 T cell receptor beta chains below come from one sample, sequenced in a study of T cell responses to AZD1222 COVID-19 vaccine. This table comes from immunoSEQ multiplex PCR, and its TCRdb copy is limited to in-frame clones, with some not included. The sample holds about 140,000 clones, 85% to 95% seen once. Sequencing was performed on peripheral blood, taken 28 days after the second AZD1222 dose. The receptors originated from an adult who received the AZD1222 COVID-19 vaccine.

V usage is TRBV4-1 and J usage is TRBJ1-6, with a tentative D call TRBD1 (5 bases). Looked up from germline, CDR1 is MGHRA and CDR2 is YSYEKL. The CDR3 contains 14 residues. V dropped 2 bases and J dropped 9 bases, with 11 bases sitting between them. The CDR3 DNA reads TGCGCCAGCAGCCAACCTATTCAGGGTTCACCCCTCCACTTT. Protein product: CASSQPIQGSPLHF.

The gene calls are TRBV11-2 and TRBJ2-7; D is uncertain. Germline V gives CDR1 SGHAT, CDR2 FQNNGV. The CDR3 contains 14 residues. Trimming took off 8 bases at V and 4 bases at J, with 18 bases between the two ends. Here the CDR3 reads CASSGTTISYEQYF. CDR3 in DNA: TGTGCCAGCTCGGGCACCACAATTAGTTACGAGCAGTACTTC.

The rearrangement uses TRBV7-8 and TRBJ2-5, with D perhaps matching TRBD1 (6 bases). This CDR3 is built from 14 residues. Germline V gene data show CDR1 as SGHVS and CDR2 as FQNEAQ. V was cut by 5 bases and J by 9 bases, with 19 bases left in between. CDR3 amino acids: CASSPRGGPGAQYF. The CDR3 coding sequence is TGTGCCAGCAGCCCCCGTGGGGGCCCAGGGGCCCAGTACTTC.

The chain recombines TRBV25-1 with TRBJ2-7, with D possibly matching TRBD2 (5 bases). Trimming removed 10 bases from V and 2 bases from J, with 15 bases in between. The CDR3 length is 13 residues. Germline V gene data show CDR1 as MGHDK and CDR2 as SYGVNS. The CDR3 DNA sequence: TGTGCCACTTACAGCGGACCCCCCTACGAGCAGTACTTC. Its protein product is CATYSGPPYEQYF.

J is TRBJ1-2 and V is TRBV20-1; D uncertain. The CDR3 length is 11 residues. Trimming removed 6 bases at V and 2 bases at J, with 7 bases between. The germline gives CDR1 DFQATT, CDR2 SNEGSKA (reference sequence). In DNA, the CDR3 is TGCAGTGCAACGGCGAACTATGGCTACACCTTC. Encoded protein: CSATANYGYTF.

This clone came up a few times. The V gene is TRBV28, the J gene TRBJ2-7, with no clear D. From germline, CDR1 is MDHEN and CDR2 SYDVKM. V lost 8 bases and J lost 1, with 9 bases in between. The CDR3 loop spans 12 amino acids. CDR3 DNA: TGTGCCAGCGGTAGCTTTTCCTACGAGCAGTACTTC. It yields the protein CASGSFSYEQYF.

The gene calls are TRBV4-2 and TRBJ2-7, with 10 nucleotides matching TRBD2. This CDR3 is 20 amino acids long. After removal of 0 bases from V and 2 bases from J, the junction contained 16 bases not matched to a gene. CDR1 LGHNA and CDR2 YNFKEQ come from the germline V gene. CDR3 sequence: CASSQDGRGGIAGGAYEQYF. The DNA for the CDR3 is TGTGCCAGCAGCCAAGACGGTCGGGGCGGAATAGCGGGAGGAGCCTACGAGCAGTACTTC.

This sequence joins TRBV5-1 and TRBJ2-1; D is possibly TRBD2 (5 bases). Trimming pared 1 base from V and 7 bases from J, leaving 9 bases between. The germline CDR1 and CDR2 sequences are SGHRS and YFSETQ. The CDR3 consists of 13 residues. CDR3 region: CASSLSRTNEQFF. CDR3 DNA: TGCGCCAGCAGCTTGTCAAGGACTAATGAGCAGTTCTTC.

J is TRBJ1-6 and V is TRBV28; perhaps TRBD1 as D (5 bases). Germline lookup yields CDR1 MDHEN and CDR2 SYDVKM. Trimming cost V 7 bases and J 2 bases, with 9 bases left between them. This CDR3 has 14 residues. CDR3 coding DNA: TGTGCCAGCACCCTAGGGGCCTATAATTCACCCCTCCACTTT. As protein: CASTLGAYNSPLHF. The whole variable domain, filled in from reference TRBV28 and TRBJ1-6, reads DVKVTQSSRYLVKRTGEKVFLECVQDMDHENMFWYRQDPGLGLRLIYFSYDVKMKEKGDIPEGYSVSREKKERFSLILESASTNQTSMYLCASTLGAYNSPLHFGNGTRLTVT.

Notes on this clone: The same CDR3 also results from other DNA sequences found in this sample. This chain connects TRBV5-1 to TRBJ2-7; 10 nucleotides align to TRBD2. V dropped 0 bases and J dropped 4; count of bases not matched to a gene: 4. The germline V gene encodes CDR1 SGHRS and CDR2 YFSETQ. The CDR3 is 15 residues long. The CDR3 bases are TGCGCCAGCAGCTTGGGGCTAGCGGGAGTATACGAGCAGTACTTC. It specifies CASSLGLAGVYEQYF.

The chain joins TRBV4-3 to TRBJ1-5; unclear D gene. The CDR3 is 15 residues long. Between the trimmed V and J ends, which lost 10 bases and 0 bases, there was a span of 16 bases. Germline V gene data show CDR1 as LGHNA and CDR2 as YSLEER. CDR3 nucleotide sequence: TGCGCCACCTTTCTTTTCGTTGGTAGCAATCAGCCCCAGCATTTT. It yields the protein CATFLFVGSNQPQHF.

The chain uses TRBV11-1 and TRBJ2-2; D unresolved. The V end lost 2 bases, the J end lost 7 bases, and 14 bases lay between the germline ends. In germline, CDR1 is SGHAT, CDR2 FQDESV (reference sequence). This CDR3 has 15 residues. Here the CDR3 DNA reads TGTGCCAGCAGCTTAAGGTACAAGACTGGCGGGGAGCTGTTTTTT. Protein: CASSLRYKTGGELFF. The variable domain in full, completed from reference TRBV11-1 and TRBJ2-2, reads EAEVAQSPRYKITEKSQAVAFWCDPISGHATLYWYRQILGQGPELLVQFQDESVVDDSQLPKDRFSAERLKGVDSTLKIQPAELGDSAMYLCASSLRYKTGGELFFGEGSRLTVL.

The V call is TRBV7-9, the J call TRBJ1-4; the match to TRBD1 covers 7 bases. With 5 bases clipped from V and 5 bases from J, the junction kept 5 bases outside the gene matches. In germline, CDR1 is SEHNR, CDR2 FQNEAQ (reference sequence). The CDR3 contains 14 residues. For the CDR3, the DNA is TGTGCCAGCAGCCGGGACAGTGGAAATGAAAAACTGTTTTTT. Protein sequence: CASSRDSGNEKLFF.

The gene calls are TRBV28 and TRBJ2-1, with D possibly being TRBD2 (5 bases). V was pared by 8 bases and J by 2 bases, with 19 bases between. The germline V gene has CDR1 MDHEN and CDR2 SYDVKM. The length of the CDR3 is 16 residues. CDR3 DNA sequence: TGTGCCAGCTGTGGGAGAGGCGGTGTAGCCTACAATGAGCAGTTCTTC. This gives the protein CASCGRGGVAYNEQFF.

The V call is TRBV14, the J call TRBJ1-2; D perhaps matches TRBD1 (6 bases). Germline CDR1 and CDR2: SGHDN and FVKESK. The CDR3 covers 14 residues. V lost 5 bases and J 3 bases, leaving 13 bases between the germline ends. CDR3 protein: CASSYGQPHYGYTF. The CDR3 DNA follows: TGTGCCAGCAGCTACGGACAGCCTCACTATGGCTACACCTTC.

This chain joins TRBV18 and TRBJ1-5; 9 positions match TRBD1. V dropped 1 base and J dropped 2; count of bases not matched to a gene: 3. The germline V gene has CDR1 KGHSH and CDR2 LQKENI. This CDR3 has 16 residues. CDR3 sequence (DNA): TGTGCCAGCTCACCACGAGGGGACAGGGGCAATCAGCCCCAGCATTTT. Translating gives CASSPRGDRGNQPQHF.

V usage is TRBV18 and J usage is TRBJ1-3; D remains ambiguous. V lost 3 bases and J lost 0, with 12 bases in between. The germline V gene encodes CDR1 KGHSH and CDR2 LQKENI. The CDR3 is made up of 16 amino acids. In nucleotides, the CDR3 is TGTGCCAGCTCACCGAATTCTCCATCCTCTGGAAACACCATATATTTT. Amino acids: CASSPNSPSSGNTIYF.

The chain recombines TRBV18 with TRBJ2-1; no reliable D call. The ends were cut back, 0 bases at V and 6 bases at J, with 6 bases in the middle. Germline V gene lookup returns CDR1 KGHSH and CDR2 LQKENI. The CDR3 has 13 residues. The CDR3 loop is CASSPPLSNEQFF. Here the CDR3 DNA reads TGTGCCAGCTCACCACCGTTGAGCAATGAGCAGTTCTTC.

The chain combines TRBV7-9 with TRBJ1-1; D is uncertain. V lost 5 bases and J lost 8, with 15 bases in between. This CDR3 has 13 residues. Germline values: CDR1 SEHNR, CDR2 FQNEAQ (reference sequence). In DNA form, the CDR3 reads TGTGCCAGCAGCCCAAACACCCTCCGGGAAGCTTTCTTT. Its translation is CASSPNTLREAFF.

The chain carries TRBV29-1 and TRBJ2-7, with 8 bases matching TRBD1. The V gene end was trimmed by 2 bases and the J gene end by 9 bases; junction bases not matched to a gene: 12. Germline CDR1 and CDR2: SQVTM and ANQGSEA. The CDR3 totals 14 residues. The CDR3 nucleotides are TGCAGCGTTGAAACTGGACAGGGCCTACATGGGCAGTACTTC. This translates into CSVETGQGLHGQYF.

The V gene is TRBV6-2 or TRBV6-3, the J gene TRBJ2-7; possible D gene TRBD1, 6 bases. Trimming stripped 5 bases from V and 2 bases from J, with 19 bases between. The germline V gene has CDR1 MNHEY and CDR2 SVGEGT. There are 16 residues in the CDR3. The CDR3: CASSPHTTGSTYEQYF. The CDR3 DNA is TGTGCCAGCAGTCCGCATACGACAGGATCGACCTACGAGCAGTACTTC.

This chain connects TRBV28 to TRBJ1-6; TRBD1 aligns across 11 bases. In germline, CDR1 is MDHEN, CDR2 SYDVKM. With 3 bases clipped from V and 7 bases from J, the junction kept 5 bases outside the gene matches. This CDR3 region has 16 residues. The CDR3: CASSLGQGVRNSPLHF. The CDR3 nucleotides read TGTGCCAGCAGTTTGGGACAGGGGGTGAGGAATTCACCCCTCCACTTT.

This chain connects TRBV2 to TRBJ1-6; D is undetermined. CDR1 and CDR2 (germline): SNHLY, FYNNEI. V was pared by 7 bases and J by 4 bases, with 5 bases between. The CDR3 is 12 amino acids. CDR3 region: CASTRYNSPLHF. CDR3 in DNA: TGTGCCAGCACACGGTATAATTCACCCCTCCACTTT.

The chain employs TRBV4-2 and TRBJ2-7, with 8 bases that match TRBD1. This CDR3 has 14 residues. In germline, CDR1 is LGHNA, CDR2 YNFKEQ. Trimming at V came to 2 bases and at J to 5 bases, leaving 5 bases not matched to a gene. CDR3 coding DNA: TGTGCCAGCAGCCAAAATTCGGACAGGGACGAGCAGTACTTC. Encoded protein: CASSQNSDRDEQYF.

The chain employs TRBV19 and TRBJ1-4; the D gene is possibly TRBD1 (5 bases). The CDR3 consists of 15 residues. V lost 3 bases and J 0 bases, leaving 8 bases between the germline ends. Looked up from germline, CDR1 is LNHDA and CDR2 is SQIVND (reference sequence). CDR3 nucleotides: TGTGCCAGTAGTATCGCGGGGGCAACTAATGAAAAACTGTTTTTT. Protein sequence: CASSIAGATNEKLFF.

The chain links TRBV5-1 to TRBJ1-3, with no clear D. Germline CDR1 SGHRS, CDR2 YFSETQ. The CDR3 has 15 residues. Between the trimmed V and J ends, which lost 4 bases and 0 bases, there was a span of 11 bases. DNA of the CDR3: TGCGCCAGCAGCCCGGGTGGGTCCTCTGGAAACACCATATATTTT. Translating gives CASSPGGSSGNTIYF. The variable domain in full, completed from reference TRBV5-1 and TRBJ1-3, reads KAGVTQTPRYLIKTRGQQVTLSCSPISGHRSVSWYQQTPGQGLQFLFEYFSETQRNKGNFPGRFSGRQFSNSRSEMNVSTLELGDSALYLCASSPGGSSGNTIYFGEGSWLTVV.

The chain carries TRBV7-8 and TRBJ2-1; the D call may be TRBD1 or TRBD2 (6 bases each). V lost 5 bases, J lost 8 bases, and 25 bases lay in between. This CDR3 is built from 17 residues. The germline CDR1 and CDR2 sequences are SGHVS and FQNEAQ. The CDR3 loop reads CASSPRGRGLFYDEQFF. The CDR3 coding sequence is TGTGCCAGCAGCCCCCGGGGGCGAGGGCTATTTTATGATGAGCAGTTCTTC.

This clone is termed medium-sized (0.01 to 0.1%). The chain combines TRBV6-1 with TRBJ2-5, with D perhaps assigned TRBD1 or TRBD2 (6 bases each). The CDR3 consists of 14 residues. With 0 bases removed from V and 5 bases from J, the gap between germline ends came to 10 bases. CDR1 and CDR2 (germline): MNHNS, SASEGT. The CDR3 DNA reads TGTGCCAGCAGTGAAGCATCGGGGGCTGAGACCCAGTACTTC. Protein product: CASSEASGAETQYF.